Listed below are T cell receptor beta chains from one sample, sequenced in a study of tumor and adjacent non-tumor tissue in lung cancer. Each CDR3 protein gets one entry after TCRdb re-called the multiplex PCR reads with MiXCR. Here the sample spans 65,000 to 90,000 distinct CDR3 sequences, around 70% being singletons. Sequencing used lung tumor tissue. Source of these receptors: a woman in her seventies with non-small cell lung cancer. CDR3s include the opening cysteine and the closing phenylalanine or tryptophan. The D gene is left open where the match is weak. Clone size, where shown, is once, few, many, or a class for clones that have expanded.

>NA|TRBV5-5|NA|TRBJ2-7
CANSLDPGAPSYEQYF
TGTGCCAACAGCTTGGATCCGGGGGCCCCCTCCTACGAGCAGTACTTC
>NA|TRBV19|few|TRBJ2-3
CASRTQNTDTQYF
TGTGCCAGTAGGACACAAAACACAGATACGCAGTATTTT
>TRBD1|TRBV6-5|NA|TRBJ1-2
CVSRRDSPTGSYGYIF
TGTGTCAGCAGACGCGACAGCCCGACAGGGTCCTATGGCTACATCTTC
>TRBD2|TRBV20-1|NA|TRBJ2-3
CSVLAGEGGGTNKQYF
TGCAGTGTTCTAGCGGGAGAGGGAGGCGGCACAAATAAGCAGTATTTT
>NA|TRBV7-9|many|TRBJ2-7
CASSSTLLYEQYF
TGTGCCAGCAGCTCCACCCTCTTATACGAGCAGTACTTC
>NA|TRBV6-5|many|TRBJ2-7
CASRGRDISYEQYF
TGTGCCAGCAGGGGTAGGGACATCTCCTACGAGCAGTACTTC
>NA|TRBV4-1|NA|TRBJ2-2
CASSLQPGRSDTGELFF
TGCGCCAGCAGCCTGCAACCGGGACGAAGTGACACCGGGGAGCTGTTTTTT
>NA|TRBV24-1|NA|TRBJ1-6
CTTSGNSYNSPLHF
TGTACCACCAGTGGGAACTCCTATAATTCACCCCTCCACTTT
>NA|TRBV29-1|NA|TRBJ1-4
CSVARGVDGNEKLFF
TGCAGCGTCGCGCGAGGCGTGGATGGTAATGAAAAACTGTTTTTT
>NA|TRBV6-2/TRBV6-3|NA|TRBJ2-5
CTSSYEETRYF
TGTACCAGCAGTTACGAAGAGACCCGGTACTTC
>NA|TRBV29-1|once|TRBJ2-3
CSGHLVVRRTDTPYF
TGCAGCGGCCATCTAGTGGTACGAAGAACAGATACGCCGTATTTT
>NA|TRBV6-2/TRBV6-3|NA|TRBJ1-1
CVSSYSETVAFF
TGTGTCAGCAGTTACTCGGAGACTGTAGCTTTCTTT
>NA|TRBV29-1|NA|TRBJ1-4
CCVPATNEKLFF
TGCTGCGTTCCCGCCACCAATGAAAAACTGTTTTTT
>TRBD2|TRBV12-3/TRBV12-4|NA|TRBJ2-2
CSSSLRQSGELFF
TGTTCCAGCAGTCTAAGACAAAGCGGGGAACTGTTTTTT
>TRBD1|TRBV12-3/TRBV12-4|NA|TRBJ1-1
CGSSNSRGQGAAEAFF
TGTGGCAGCAGTAACAGCCGGGGACAGGGGGCCGCTGAAGCGTTCTTT
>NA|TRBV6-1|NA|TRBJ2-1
CASSSRGWGEQFF
TGTGCCAGTAGTTCGAGGGGATGGGGTGAGCAGTTCTTC
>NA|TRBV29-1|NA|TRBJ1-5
CSVEDTRIGPPDAQHF
TGCAGCGTTGAAGACACCAGGATAGGCCCCCCAGATGCGCAGCATTTT
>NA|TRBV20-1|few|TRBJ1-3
CSASSPPTAGNTIYF
TGCAGTGCTAGTTCTCCACCGACAGCTGGAAACACCATATATTTT
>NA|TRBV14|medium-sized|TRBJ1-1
CASSQTEMAEAFF
TGTGCCAGCAGCCAAACAGAAATGGCTGAAGCTTTCTTT
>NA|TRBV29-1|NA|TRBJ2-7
CSVTPEPGGYEQYF
TGTAGCGTCACCCCCGAGCCGGGTGGCTACGAGCAGTACTTC